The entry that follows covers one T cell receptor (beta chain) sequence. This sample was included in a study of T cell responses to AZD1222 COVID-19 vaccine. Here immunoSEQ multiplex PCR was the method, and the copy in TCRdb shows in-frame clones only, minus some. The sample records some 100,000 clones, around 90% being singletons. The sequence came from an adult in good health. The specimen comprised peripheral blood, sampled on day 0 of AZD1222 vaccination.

CDR3 sequence reads: CASGAGMETQYF. The CDR3 bases are TGCGCCAGCGGGGCAGGGATGGAGACCCAGTACTTC. The chain employs TRBV5-1 and TRBJ2-5; TRBD1 is a possible D gene (5 bases). The ends were cut back, 7 bases at V and 5 bases at J, with 12 bases in the middle. In germline, CDR1 is SGHRS, CDR2 YFSETQ. This CDR3 is built from 12 residues.